This T cell receptor (beta chain) was identified in a study of shared clonotypes between healthy human individuals (dated by TCRdb to 2020 to 2021). Regarding the complete study: The cohort included three men and a couple of women between 18 and 49 years of age. The study deeply sequenced blood TCR repertoires of five healthy adults to estimate repertoire size and the extent of clonotype sharing between individuals. Different laboratories and diverse techniques were used to prepare libraries and sequence TCR repertoires, to increase sequencing depth and limit assay-specific biases. Between about 0.8 and 9 billion PBMCs per donor were obtained by leukapheresis.

Paper-wide results and their limitations: Sampling was restricted to blood, and TCR repertoires in tissue are likely to differ from TCR repertoires in blood. Pairwise subsampling led to the expectation that sequencing depth would affect the degree of clonotype sharing among donors. The genetic and exposure-history diversity represented was limited by the small number of donors.

On this clone: No antigen is known for it. Base qualities are not provided; no much larger clone lies one nucleotide away.

From a lookup of the germline V gene, CDR1 and CDR2 are SNHLY and FYNNEI. The CDR3 measures 16 amino acids from cysteine to phenylalanine. Only the CDR3 DNA is retained, 48 bases long and in frame from the first base. Ends trimmed: V by 5 bases, J by 5 bases; bases unmatched to a gene: 10. Using the deep immunoSEQ assay, multiplex PCR amplified TCR CDR3 regions from genomic DNA. Extracted genomic DNA from each cell subset was spread evenly across all wells of several immunoSEQ 96-well plates, with each plate serving as a replicate. For unsorted PBMC, about 300 ng of genomic DNA, equivalent to around 30,000 T cell genomes, went into each replicate PCR. Genomic DNA from unsorted PBMC was sequenced over ten immunoSEQ deep assay plates. Purified libraries were measured with a Qubit 3.0 fluorometer, size-checked on a Bioanalyzer 2100, and measured again with the KAPA Library Quantification kit. Each immunoSEQ 96-well plate was sequenced on its own single-read 150-cycle Illumina NextSeq 550 flow cell. The authors' analysis ran thus. Because the immunoSEQ output held only junctional sequences and lacked quality scores, the filtering could not match the filtering applied to full-length reads. Sequences were annotated with PyIR, a Python wrapper for IgBLAST v1.9, using IMGT germline references to assign V/J genes and CDR3. Any read was removed if the V/J assignment was weak (E-value above 1e-6), the CDR3 was missing, or the read contained stop codons, out-of-frame junctions, or ambiguous translated residues. V3J clonotypes were defined by identical inferred V gene, J gene, and CDR3 amino acid sequence. The percentage overlap between two repertoires was calculated by dividing the number of shared unique clonotypes by the size of the smaller repertoire. Richness of each repertoire was evaluated using RTK rarefaction, the Chao1 estimator, and Recon v2.1 estimates of unobserved clonotypes. The immuneACCESS repertoire file appears here via TCRdb, limited to in-frame rearrangements. These files lack a portion of the clones; in checked studies, under half of the deficit traces to unresolved V genes, and the cause of the others is not known. V and J calls and clone size follow that table, whereas D and trimming were derived from the DNA. The sample table shows around 480,000 clones, and roughly 79% are seen once. Clones ranked in the top ten supply around 13% of the sample.

Healthy HIV-negative adults with no recently reported acute infections or vaccinations were included as donors. Only Caucasian adults living in Nashville, Tennessee, USA were represented among the donors. For unsorted samples, tens of millions of PBMCs were counted and genomic DNA was extracted with the QIAamp DNA Blood Mini kit. Blood was collected by leukapheresis, and PBMCs were isolated by Ficoll-Histopaque density gradient centrifugation and then cryopreserved in liquid nitrogen vapor phase. The chain is assembled from TRBV2 and TRBJ1-3, with 9 bases aligning to TRBD1. The TCR comes from a woman in her thirties or forties in good health. Some clones in this sample may be carry-over from other donors' samples. Source material: PBMCs. The DNA is TGTGCCAGCAGTACTACCGGGACAGGGTATCGAAACACCATATATTTT. It specifies CASSTTGTGYRNTIYF.